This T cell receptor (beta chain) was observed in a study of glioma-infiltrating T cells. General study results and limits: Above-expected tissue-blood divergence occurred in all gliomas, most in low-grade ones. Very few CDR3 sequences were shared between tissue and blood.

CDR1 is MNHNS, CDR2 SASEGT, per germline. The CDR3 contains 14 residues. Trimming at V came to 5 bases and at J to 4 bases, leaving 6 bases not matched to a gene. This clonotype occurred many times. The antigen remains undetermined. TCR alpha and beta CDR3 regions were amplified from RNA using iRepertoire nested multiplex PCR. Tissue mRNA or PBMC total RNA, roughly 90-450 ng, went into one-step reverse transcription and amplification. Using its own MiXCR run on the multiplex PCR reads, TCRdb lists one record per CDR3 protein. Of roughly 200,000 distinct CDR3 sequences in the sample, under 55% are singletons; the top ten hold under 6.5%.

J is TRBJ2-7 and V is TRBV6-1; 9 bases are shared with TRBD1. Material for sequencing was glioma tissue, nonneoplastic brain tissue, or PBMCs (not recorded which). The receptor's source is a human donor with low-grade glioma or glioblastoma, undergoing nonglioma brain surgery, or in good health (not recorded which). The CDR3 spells CASSSGTGTYEQYF. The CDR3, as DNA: TGTGCCAGCAGTTCCGGGACAGGGACTTACGAGCAGTACTTC.